The rows below give T cell receptor beta chains drawn from one sample of a study of shared clonotypes between healthy human individuals. Method: immunoSEQ multiplex PCR; TCRdb's copy keeps in-frame clones and lacks some. The table lists 2 million to 2.5 million clones, almost 96% of them singletons. The sequencing input was naive CD4+ T cells sorted from blood. The source is a man aged 18 to 30 in good health. Both conserved end residues are trimmed from each CDR3.

j_call v_call cdr3_aa
TRBJ2-7 TRBV5-4 ASSPSGTYEQY
TRBJ1-6 TRBV28 ASSFGIKGTGYVAYNSPLH
TRBJ2-3 TRBV30 AWSSGHTDTQY
TRBJ1-6 TRBV2 ASSEGRGLGSPLH
TRBJ1-4 TRBV18 ASSPVAQGEKLF
TRBJ1-6 TRBV5-6 ASSLGQALASPLH
TRBJ1-1 TRBV5-1 ASSRQGQGYVTEAF
TRBJ2-7 TRBV15 ATSRGPDRAEQY
TRBJ2-2 TRBV11-3 ASRGPGELF
TRBJ2-2 TRBV9 ASSVSPQGTGELF
TRBJ2-3 TRBV2 ASRPDLSDTQY
TRBJ1-2 TRBV7-2 ASSNGQGNSYGYT
TRBJ1-5 TRBV5-4 ASSFRDRDQPQH
TRBJ2-3 TRBV5-4 ASSLAGSDTQY
TRBJ1-2 TRBV5-1 ASSLALRQGHYGYT
TRBJ1-1 TRBV5-4 ASSLGQGAIEAF
TRBJ1-2 TRBV2 ASNQELDGYT
TRBJ1-6 TRBV27 ASSFRTRPLDSPLH
TRBJ1-1 TRBV10-3 AISESTGVTEAF
TRBJ1-5 TRBV5-1 ASSLAPNQPQH
TRBJ2-2 TRBV9 ASSPGSGPDTGELF
TRBJ1-1 TRBV7-2 ASSPSRVLSEAF
TRBJ2-1 TRBV25-1 ASGPTPGQGKDEQF